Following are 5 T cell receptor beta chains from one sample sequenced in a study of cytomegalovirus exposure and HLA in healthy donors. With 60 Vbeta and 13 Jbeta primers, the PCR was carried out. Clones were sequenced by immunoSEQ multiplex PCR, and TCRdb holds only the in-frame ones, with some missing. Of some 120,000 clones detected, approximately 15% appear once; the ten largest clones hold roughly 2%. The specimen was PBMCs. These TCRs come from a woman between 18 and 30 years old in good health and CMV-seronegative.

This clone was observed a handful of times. This CDR3 is CASSLLGTSGGAATQYF. The CDR3 region has the DNA TGTGCCAGCAGTTTATTGGGTACTAGCGGGGGGGCCGCTACGCAGTATTTT. The chain is built from TRBV27 and TRBJ2-3, with 13 nucleotides matching TRBD2. Germline V gene sequence: CDR1 MNHEY, CDR2 SMNVEV (reference sequence). The CDR3 has 17 amino acids. Germline trimming cut 1 base from V and 8 bases from J; bases unmatched to any gene: 9.

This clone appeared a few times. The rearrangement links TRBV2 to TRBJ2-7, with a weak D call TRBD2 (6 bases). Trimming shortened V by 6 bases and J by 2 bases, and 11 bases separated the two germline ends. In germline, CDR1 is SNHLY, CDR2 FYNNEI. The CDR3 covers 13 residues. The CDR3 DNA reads TGTGCCAGCAGAAGCGGGTACCCCTACGAGCAGTACTTC. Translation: CASRSGYPYEQYF.

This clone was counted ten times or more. The CDR3: CASSTSPAALNTEAFF. DNA of the CDR3: TGTGCCAGCAGCACCTCCCCCGCGGCCCTGAACACTGAAGCTTTCTTT. This chain connects TRBV5-5 to TRBJ1-1; D call uncertain. V shed 4 bases and J shed 0 bases, with 16 bases lying between them. The germline V gene has CDR1 SGHKS and CDR2 YYEKEE (reference sequence). CDR3 size: 16 residues.

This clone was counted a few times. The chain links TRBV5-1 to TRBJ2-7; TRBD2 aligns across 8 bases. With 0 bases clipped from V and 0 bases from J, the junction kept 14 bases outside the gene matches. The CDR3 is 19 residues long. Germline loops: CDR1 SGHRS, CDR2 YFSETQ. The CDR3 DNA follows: TGCGCCAGCAGCTTGGCAGGGACTAGTCCTCCCACGAGCTCCTACGAGCAGTACTTC. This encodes CASSLAGTSPPTSSYEQYF.

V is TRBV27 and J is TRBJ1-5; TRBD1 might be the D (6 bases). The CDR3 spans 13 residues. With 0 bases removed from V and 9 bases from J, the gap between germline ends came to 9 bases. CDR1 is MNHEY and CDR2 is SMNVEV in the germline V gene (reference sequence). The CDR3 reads CASSLSLGGPQHF. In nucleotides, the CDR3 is TGTGCCAGCAGTTTATCGTTAGGGGGGCCCCAGCATTTT.